These T cell receptor beta chains were read from a single sample in a study of blood T cell repertoires in COVID-19. The assay was immunoSEQ multiplex PCR, and TCRdb's table has in-frame clones only and misses some. The data contain some 200,000 clones, 84% of them singletons. Source material: peripheral blood. All receptors come from an elderly woman with active or convalescent COVID-19. Both conserved end residues are part of each CDR3. The order of the fields is J gene, V gene, D gene, clone size, CDR3 DNA, CDR3 protein. A D gene is named only where the DNA matches it firmly. The listing skips clone size in some rows; elsewhere it reads once, few, many or a size class.

J gene: TRBJ2-7; V gene: TRBV28; D gene: -; clone size: -; CDR3 DNA: TGTGCCAGCAGTCGGAGGTCCTACGAGCAGTACTTC; CDR3 protein: CASSRRSYEQYF
J gene: TRBJ2-5; V gene: TRBV11-3; D gene: TRBD2; clone size: -; CDR3 DNA: TGTGCCAGCAGAAAGAGGACTAGCGGGGTCGAAGAGACCCAGTACTTC; CDR3 protein: CASRKRTSGVEETQYF
J gene: TRBJ1-6; V gene: TRBV14; D gene: -; clone size: -; CDR3 DNA: TGTGCCAGCAGCCAAGAGGGGCCTTTAAATCGGGCCAGTTCACCCCTCCACTTT; CDR3 protein: CASSQEGPLNRASSPLHF
J gene: TRBJ1-1; V gene: TRBV29-1; D gene: TRBD1; clone size: -; CDR3 DNA: TGCAGCGTTTCACGGTCGACAGGGGGATTTAAAGCTTTCTTT; CDR3 protein: CSVSRSTGGFKAFF
J gene: TRBJ1-2; V gene: TRBV28; D gene: -; clone size: once; CDR3 DNA: TGTGCCAGCAGTTTGGGCCTAACGAGCTACACCTTC; CDR3 protein: CASSLGLTSYTF
J gene: TRBJ2-6; V gene: TRBV2; D gene: -; clone size: -; CDR3 DNA: TGTGCCAGCAGTGAGGGAAAGGGGTCCTCTGGGGCCAACGTCCTGACTTTC; CDR3 protein: CASSEGKGSSGANVLTF
J gene: TRBJ2-1; V gene: TRBV7-3; D gene: TRBD1; clone size: -; CDR3 DNA: TGTGCCAGCAGCTTGGGGGGACAGGACTACAATGAGCAGTTCTTC; CDR3 protein: CASSLGGQDYNEQFF
J gene: TRBJ2-1; V gene: TRBV7-2; D gene: -; clone size: -; CDR3 DNA: TGTGCCAGCAGCTTATGGGCAGGGAAGTTCTTC; CDR3 protein: CASSLWAGKFF
J gene: TRBJ2-2; V gene: TRBV11-3; D gene: -; clone size: few; CDR3 DNA: TGTGCCAGCAGCATTAATCTATACACCGGGGAGCTGTTTTTT; CDR3 protein: CASSINLYTGELFF
J gene: TRBJ2-1; V gene: TRBV19; D gene: -; clone size: few; CDR3 DNA: TGTGCCAGTAGTGGGAGCTCCTACAATGAGCAGTTCTTC; CDR3 protein: CASSGSSYNEQFF
J gene: TRBJ1-5; V gene: TRBV2; D gene: -; clone size: -; CDR3 DNA: TGTGCCAGCAGTGAAGGGCAGATTAGCAATCAGCCCCAGCATTTT; CDR3 protein: CASSEGQISNQPQHF
J gene: TRBJ1-2; V gene: TRBV12-3/TRBV12-4; D gene: -; clone size: -; CDR3 DNA: TGTGCCAGCAGCCCAGGGTCCTATTACGGCTACACCTTC; CDR3 protein: CASSPGSYYGYTF
J gene: TRBJ2-1; V gene: TRBV5-4; D gene: -; clone size: -; CDR3 DNA: TGTGCCAGCAGCTTGGCCTCTAGTGTACACAATGAGCAGTTCTTC; CDR3 protein: CASSLASSVHNEQFF
J gene: TRBJ2-2; V gene: TRBV7-2; D gene: -; clone size: -; CDR3 DNA: TGTGCCAGCAGGGGCGACCCGGGGGGCAGGGGGGAGCTGTTTTTT; CDR3 protein: CASRGDPGGRGELFF
J gene: TRBJ2-1; V gene: TRBV5-1; D gene: TRBD2; clone size: -; CDR3 DNA: TGCGCCAGCAGTGCGGGGGGGGCCGACAATGAGCAGTTCTTC; CDR3 protein: CASSAGGADNEQFF
J gene: TRBJ1-2; V gene: TRBV27; D gene: -; clone size: -; CDR3 DNA: TGTGCCAGCACCATAGTGCAGGGGAACTGTGGCTACACCTTC; CDR3 protein: CASTIVQGNCGYTF
J gene: TRBJ1-5; V gene: TRBV6-5; D gene: TRBD1; clone size: -; CDR3 DNA: TGTGCCAGCGACAGGGGCTCCAATCAGCCCCAGCATTTT; CDR3 protein: CASDRGSNQPQHF
J gene: TRBJ2-7; V gene: TRBV5-1; D gene: -; clone size: -; CDR3 DNA: TGCGCCAGCAGCTTTACGGGGTCGGAGGAGCAGTACTTC; CDR3 protein: CASSFTGSEEQYF
J gene: TRBJ2-5; V gene: TRBV18; D gene: TRBD2; clone size: -; CDR3 DNA: TGTGCCAGCTCACCAAGCCTAGCGGGTCGCCAAGAGACCCAGTACTTC; CDR3 protein: CASSPSLAGRQETQYF
J gene: TRBJ2-2; V gene: TRBV19; D gene: TRBD1; clone size: -; CDR3 DNA: TGTGCCAGTACCAGGGGGTTCTTCGGGGAGCTGTTTTTT; CDR3 protein: CASTRGFFGELFF
J gene: TRBJ1-2; V gene: TRBV3-1/TRBV3-2; D gene: -; clone size: -; CDR3 DNA: TGTGCCAGCAGCCAGGACAGATTTGCTAACTATGGCTACACCTTC; CDR3 protein: CASSQDRFANYGYTF
J gene: TRBJ1-2; V gene: TRBV27; D gene: -; clone size: -; CDR3 DNA: TGTGCCAGCAGCTTCCGGGATAGTAGCGCCTATGGCTACACCTTC; CDR3 protein: CASSFRDSSAYGYTF
J gene: TRBJ2-2; V gene: TRBV5-1; D gene: TRBD2; clone size: once; CDR3 DNA: TGCGCCAGCAGCCTACTAGCGGGGGGCCTGTCCGGGGAGCTGTTTTTT; CDR3 protein: CASSLLAGGLSGELFF
J gene: TRBJ1-2; V gene: TRBV10-2; D gene: TRBD1; clone size: -; CDR3 DNA: TGCGCCAGCAGTACCGGGACAGGGTTCGATGGCTACACCTTC; CDR3 protein: CASSTGTGFDGYTF
J gene: TRBJ2-7; V gene: TRBV7-8; D gene: -; clone size: -; CDR3 DNA: TGTGCCAGCCGCTGGGCGGGGTCCGGCTACGAGCAGTACTTC; CDR3 protein: CASRWAGSGYEQYF
J gene: TRBJ1-6; V gene: TRBV7-3; D gene: TRBD1; clone size: -; CDR3 DNA: TGTGCCAGGTTAAGGACAGGGGGCTTCAATTCACCCCTCCACTTT; CDR3 protein: CARLRTGGFNSPLHF
J gene: TRBJ1-1; V gene: TRBV30; D gene: -; clone size: -; CDR3 DNA: TGTGCCTGGAGTCGGGGGTTGGGGACTGAAGCTTTCTTT; CDR3 protein: CAWSRGLGTEAFF
J gene: TRBJ2-3; V gene: TRBV5-1; D gene: TRBD2; clone size: -; CDR3 DNA: TGCGCCAGCAGCTTTACTAGCGAGACAGATACGCAGTATTTT; CDR3 protein: CASSFTSETDTQYF
J gene: TRBJ1-1; V gene: TRBV19; D gene: TRBD1; clone size: -; CDR3 DNA: TGTGCCAGTAGTAAAGGGACCGGGACAGGGGCCTTAAAGAAAACTGAAGCTTTCTTT; CDR3 protein: CASSKGTGTGALKKTEAFF
J gene: TRBJ1-5; V gene: TRBV18; D gene: -; clone size: -; CDR3 DNA: TGTGCCAGCTCACCAACGGACAGTCATAGCAATCAGCCCCAGCATTTT; CDR3 protein: CASSPTDSHSNQPQHF
J gene: TRBJ1-1; V gene: TRBV5-1; D gene: -; clone size: -; CDR3 DNA: TGCGCCAGCAGCTTGGCAGCAGGCACGAACACTGAAGCTTTCTTT; CDR3 protein: CASSLAAGTNTEAFF
J gene: TRBJ1-6; V gene: TRBV5-1; D gene: -; clone size: -; CDR3 DNA: TGCGCCAGCAGCTTGGTAAGCGGCAGTTATAATTCACCCCTCCACTTT; CDR3 protein: CASSLVSGSYNSPLHF
J gene: TRBJ1-4; V gene: TRBV7-9; D gene: TRBD1; clone size: -; CDR3 DNA: TGTGCCAGCAGCTCGGGACAGGGACCGGATGAAAAACTGTTTTTT; CDR3 protein: CASSSGQGPDEKLFF